These T cell receptor beta chains were read from a single sample in a study of T-cell reconstitution after alpha-beta-depleted transplantation in children. Via MiXCR, TCRdb re-called the PCR reads, giving one row per CDR3 protein. The repertoire holds around 18,000 distinct CDR3 sequences, with roughly 4.7% as singletons. Material: PBMCs, obtained before TCRalphabeta/CD19-depleted stem cell transplant. Receptor source: a boy under 18 with acute lymphoblastic leukemia, due to receive a stem cell transplant. CDR3s include the opening cysteine and the closing phenylalanine or tryptophan. D genes are given only for firm matches. The size entry gives once, few, many or a size class.

TRBJ2-1	TRBV7-3	many	.	TGTGCCAGCAGCCCTTTAGCAGTCTCCTACAATGAGCAGTTCTTC	CASSPLAVSYNEQFF
TRBJ2-5	TRBV28	many	.	TGTGCCATTGCAAGCCCAGGAGAGACCCAGTACTTC	CAIASPGETQYF
TRBJ1-1	TRBV6-6	many	.	TGTGCCAGCAGTTACTCCTCGGAGGGAATGAACACTGAAGCTTTCTTT	CASSYSSEGMNTEAFF
TRBJ1-5	TRBV27	many	.	TGTGCCAGCAGTGGGGGGGGCTTCGGCAATCAGCCCCAGCATTTT	CASSGGGFGNQPQHF
TRBJ1-4	TRBV6-5	many	TRBD1	TGTGCCAGCAGAATCAGGGGGACTAATGAAAAACTGTTTTTT	CASRIRGTNEKLFF
TRBJ1-5	TRBV24-1	many	.	TGTGCCACCAGTGAGGCCGCGGGGGGCCTAAATCAGCCCCAGCATTTT	CATSEAAGGLNQPQHF
TRBJ1-1	TRBV12-3/TRBV12-4	many	.	TGTGCCAGCACCCTGGGACCTATTAAGAACACTGAAGCTTTCTTT	CASTLGPIKNTEAFF
TRBJ2-1	TRBV7-2	many	.	TGTGCCAGCAGTTTCACTACTATTGAGCAGTTCTTC	CASSFTTIEQFF
TRBJ2-1	TRBV7-6	many	.	TGTGCCAGCAGCCCGGGGGCGGGAGTGGGGTACAATGAGCAGTTCTTC	CASSPGAGVGYNEQFF
TRBJ2-7	TRBV7-9	many	.	TGTGCCAGCAGCTTAAGGCCCTACGAGCAGTACTTC	CASSLRPYEQYF
TRBJ2-3	TRBV6-1	many	TRBD2	TGTGCCAGCAGGGGACTACGCACAGATACGCAGTATTTT	CASRGLRTDTQYF
TRBJ2-1	TRBV6-2/TRBV6-3	many	TRBD1	TGTGCCAGCAACCCGGGACAGGGGGCATATGAGCAGTTCTTC	CASNPGQGAYEQFF
TRBJ2-7	TRBV30	many	.	TGTGCCTGGAGTGGTGGCCGCTACGAGCAGTACTTC	CAWSGGRYEQYF
TRBJ1-3	TRBV12-3/TRBV12-4	many	.	TGTGCCAGCAGCGAGGCTGGAAACACCATATATTTT	CASSEAGNTIYF
TRBJ2-3	TRBV3-1	many	.	TGTGCCAGCAGCCAAGATCAGGGCGGTAGCACAGATACGCAGTATTTT	CASSQDQGGSTDTQYF
TRBJ1-5	TRBV5-6	many	.	TGTGCCAGCAGCTTGTCGTATAGTAGCAATCAGCCCCAGCATTTT	CASSLSYSSNQPQHF
TRBJ1-5	TRBV12-3/TRBV12-4	medium-sized	.	TGTGCCAGCAGTCCAGGACAGTCTGGGAGCAATCAGCCCCAGCATTTT	CASSPGQSGSNQPQHF
TRBJ2-1	TRBV7-2	medium-sized	.	TGTGCCAGCAGCTTAGTGGGGGACAATGAGCAGTTCTTC	CASSLVGDNEQFF
TRBJ2-5	TRBV29-1	medium-sized	.	TGCAGCGTTGCGGGCGGGTCAGGGGAGACCCAGTACTTC	CSVAGGSGETQYF
TRBJ2-5	TRBV7-2	medium-sized	.	TGTGCCAGCAGTTTGTATCAGGGCGTCGGGGAGACCCAGTACTTC	CASSLYQGVGETQYF
TRBJ2-7	TRBV7-6	medium-sized	.	TGTGCCAGCAGCTTAGCTACGGGCTACGAGCAGTACTTC	CASSLATGYEQYF
TRBJ1-5	TRBV12-3/TRBV12-4	medium-sized	.	TGTGCCAGCAGTCCAACGGACGGGGCCCATCAGCCCCAGCATTTT	CASSPTDGAHQPQHF
TRBJ1-1	TRBV28	many	.	TGTGCCAGCCGTGACATGAACACTGAAGCTTTCTTT	CASRDMNTEAFF
TRBJ1-2	TRBV5-5	few	.	TGTGCCAGCAGCTTGGCAGAGGATGGCTACACCTTC	CASSLAEDGYTF
TRBJ2-6	TRBV19	many	.	TGTGCCAGTGTCACCCTGGGGTCTGGGGCCAACGTCCTGACTTTC	CASVTLGSGANVLTF
TRBJ1-3	TRBV7-9	many	.	TGTGCCAGCAGCCCCGGGGGGAGTTCTTTCTCTGGAAACACCATATATTTT	CASSPGGSSFSGNTIYF
TRBJ1-2	TRBV28	many	.	TGTGCCAGCAGTAGGACAGAAAACTATGGCTACACCTTC	CASSRTENYGYTF
TRBJ2-7	TRBV7-8	many	.	TGTGCCAGCGGGGCGGACCCCTCCTACGAGCAGTACTTC	CASGADPSYEQYF
TRBJ2-2	TRBV12-3/TRBV12-4	medium-sized	.	TGTGCCAGCAGTTTCAACGGGGGGAACACCGGGGAGCTGTTTTTT	CASSFNGGNTGELFF
TRBJ2-5	TRBV29-1	many	.	TGCAGCGCGAGGACAGCTCAAGAGACCCAGTACTTC	CSARTAQETQYF
TRBJ1-5	TRBV6-5	many	.	TGTGCCAGCAGTTTTTCCCCCCGACACCCTCTGGAACCCCAGCATTTT	CASSFSPRHPLEPQHF